These 17 T cell receptor beta chains originate from one sample sequenced in a study of vaccination and CD4 T cells after COVID-19. Treatment meaning: roughly ten-day PBMC culture with coronavirus spike peptide pools or control peptides (ViraFEST assay). The Oncomine TCR Beta short-read assay sequenced DNA from cultured CD4+ T cells. Via MiXCR, TCRdb re-called the PCR reads, giving one row per CDR3 protein. The sample has some 17,000 distinct CDR3 sequences; approximately 47% are singletons. No antigen is known for these receptors. The sequences come from CD4+ T cells from blood, cultured in vitro, collected before SARS-CoV-2 vaccination. The receptors originated from a human donor who received a COVID-19 vaccine.

This clonotype has a handful of counts. V gene TRBV20-1 combines with J gene TRBJ1-2; 9 nucleotides align to TRBD1. V shed 0 bases, J shed 3 bases, and the junction held 11 bases outside the gene matches. The CDR3 has 17 residues. Germline loops: CDR1 DFQATT, CDR2 SNEGSKA (reference sequence). The CDR3 nucleotides are TGCAGTGCTAGAGACGCGTTGACAGGGGGGAGCGACTATGGCTACACCTTC. This codes for CSARDALTGGSDYGYTF.

The chain couples TRBV2 to TRBJ1-1; the D is unclear. The V end lost 4 bases, the J end lost 1 base, and 7 bases lay between the germline ends. Germline lookup yields CDR1 SNHLY and CDR2 FYNNEI. This CDR3 spans 13 amino acids. The CDR3 nucleotides read TGTGCCAGCAGTGTATGGGGGAACACTGAAGCTTTCTTT. Translation: CASSVWGNTEAFF. The full variable domain, its missing parts supplied by reference TRBV2 and TRBJ1-1, is EPEVTQTPSHQVTQMGQEVILRCVPISNHLYFYWYRQILGQKVEFLVSFYNNEISEKSEIFDDQFSVERPDGSNFTLKIRSTKLEDSAMYFCASSVWGNTEAFFGQGTRLTVV.

The gene calls are TRBV5-1 and TRBJ1-2; D is unresolved. The ends were cut back, 0 bases at V and 5 bases at J, with 11 bases in the middle. In germline, CDR1 is SGHRS, CDR2 YFSETQ. The CDR3 is made up of 14 amino acids. CDR3 sequence reads: CASSLVDGGYGYTF. In DNA, the CDR3 is TGCGCCAGCAGCTTGGTCGACGGAGGATATGGCTACACCTTC.

In DNA form, the CDR3 reads TGCGCCAGCAGCTTGGCAAGGGACTCCTACGAGCAGTACTTC. Protein: CASSLARDSYEQYF. This chain uses TRBV5-1 with TRBJ2-7; D ambiguous. V was clipped by 0 bases and J by 0 bases, with 7 bases between them. This CDR3 spans 14 amino acids. Per the germline V gene, CDR1 is SGHRS and CDR2 is YFSETQ. The full variable domain, its missing parts supplied by reference TRBV5-1 and TRBJ2-7, is KAGVTQTPRYLIKTRGQQVTLSCSPISGHRSVSWYQQTPGQGLQFLFEYFSETQRNKGNFPGRFSGRQFSNSRSEMNVSTLELGDSALYLCASSLARDSYEQYFGPGTRLTVT.

The V call is TRBV2, the J call TRBJ2-5; TRBD1 might be the D (6 bases). V lost 6 bases, J lost 4 bases, and 15 bases lay in between. CDR1 is SNHLY and CDR2 is FYNNEI in the germline V gene. The CDR3 totals 14 residues. In DNA form, the CDR3 reads TGTGCCAGCAGGGCACGACAGGCCGGAGAGACCCAGTACTTC. It yields the protein CASRARQAGETQYF.

A few counts support this clonotype. The rearrangement links TRBV10-3 to TRBJ1-5, with TRBD1 identical over 10 bases. This CDR3 has 15 amino acids. V lost 8 bases, J lost 4 bases, and 8 bases stayed unmatched. Germline-derived CDR1 and CDR2 are ENHRY and SYGVKD. CDR3 coding DNA: TGTGCCATCCGACCGGGACAGGGGATTAATCAGCCCCAGCATTTT. Translating gives CAIRPGQGINQPQHF.

This clonotype was detected a few times. As DNA, the CDR3 is TGTGCCAGCAGCAAAGCGACGGGACTAGCGGGGGGGCCCCTAGCCAAAAACATTCAGTACTTC. Amino acids: CASSKATGLAGGPLAKNIQYF. The J gene is TRBJ2-4, the V gene TRBV21-1; TRBD2, the table's D call, lacks a check against the DNA. TRBV21-1 is noted as a pseudogene. The CDR3 totals 21 residues.

This clonotype was counted only a few times. The chain recombines TRBV19 with TRBJ1-1; D is undetermined. CDR1 is LNHDA and CDR2 is SQIVND in the germline V gene (reference sequence). The CDR3 is made up of 16 amino acids. V was cut by 4 bases and J by 0 bases, with 15 bases left in between. CDR3 DNA: TGTGCCAGTAGTAACAGACAAGGTTGGATGAACACTGAAGCTTTCTTT. It codes for CASSNRQGWMNTEAFF.

CDR3 coding DNA: TGTGCCAGCAGCCCAAAAGAGACCCAGTACTTC. Its translation: CASSPKETQYF. The gene calls are TRBV7-6 and TRBJ2-5, with unresolved D. The germline V and J ends were trimmed by 5 bases and 3 bases, with 4 bases remaining between them. The CDR3 totals 11 residues. The V gene's germline CDR1 is SGHVS and CDR2 FNYEAQ.

The chain links TRBV5-4 to TRBJ1-1; no clear D gene. In germline, CDR1 is SGHNT, CDR2 YYREEE (reference sequence). CDR3 length: 14 residues. V shed 5 bases and J shed 4 bases, with 15 bases lying between them. CDR3 loop: CASSSGPRATEAFF. CDR3 coding DNA: TGTGCCAGCAGTTCCGGGCCCCGCGCCACTGAAGCTTTCTTT.

V and J are TRBV11-2 and TRBJ1-6, with 7 bases identical to TRBD1. This CDR3 spans 14 amino acids. Trimming removed 8 bases from V and 6 bases from J; junction bases left unmatched: 7. Germline V lookup: CDR1 SGHAT, CDR2 FQNNGV. The CDR3 region has the DNA TGTGCCAGCTCACGGGGACAGATTAATTCACCCCTCCACTTT. It specifies CASSRGQINSPLHF.

In its sample, this clonotype is medium-sized. The V call is TRBV10-1, the J call TRBJ2-5; 8 positions agree with TRBD1. The J segment lost 7 bases and the V segment lost 5 bases, leaving 6 bases of the junction unmatched. CDR1 WNHNN and CDR2 SYGVQD come from the germline V gene (reference sequence). The CDR3 runs 13 residues. The CDR3 bases are TGCGCCAGCAGTAAGGACAGGGTCGGGACCCAGTACTTC. Translated, it gives CASSKDRVGTQYF.

The J gene is TRBJ1-2, the V gene TRBV19; tentatively, D is TRBD1 (5 bases). This CDR3 spans 14 amino acids. CDR1 and CDR2 (germline): LNHDA, SQIVND (reference sequence). With 5 bases removed from V and 3 bases from J, the gap between germline ends came to 13 bases. CDR3 bases: TGTGCCAGTAGTCGGGGGACGGAGCACTATGGCTACACCTTC. It is translated as CASSRGTEHYGYTF.

A few counts support this clonotype. The gene calls are TRBV19 and TRBJ2-7; 8 bases match TRBD1. CDR3 length equals 14 residues. Per germline, CDR1 LNHDA and CDR2 SQIVND (reference sequence). The V gene end was trimmed by 9 bases and the J gene end by 2 bases; junction bases not matched to a gene: 9. Here the CDR3 DNA reads TGTGCCAGCAGACGGACAGGGAGTACCTACGAGCAGTACTTC. It is translated as CASRRTGSTYEQYF.

This clonotype was counted only a few times. The chain couples TRBV6-1 to TRBJ1-4; a weak D match, TRBD1 (5 bases). The V gene's germline CDR1 is MNHNS and CDR2 SASEGT. This CDR3 is 14 amino acids long. With 0 bases removed from V and 10 bases from J, the gap between germline ends came to 12 bases. The DNA of the CDR3 is TGTGCCAGCAGTGAAGCGGTCAGGGAGGGAAAACTGTTTTTT. It codes for CASSEAVREGKLFF.

The rearrangement links TRBV2 to TRBJ1-2; no clear D gene. Trimming removed 3 bases at V and 8 bases at J, with 10 bases between. CDR3 length equals 12 residues. Germline lookup yields CDR1 SNHLY and CDR2 FYNNEI. CDR3 nucleotides: TGTGCCAGCAGTGAGTGGATAGAGGGCTACACCTTC. Encoded protein: CASSEWIEGYTF.

The chain couples TRBV2 to TRBJ2-7, with 8 positions matching TRBD2. Germline V lookup: CDR1 SNHLY, CDR2 FYNNEI. The CDR3 consists of 15 residues. J lost 0 bases, V lost 1 base, and 2 bases had no gene match. The CDR3 spells CASSEVRGASYEQYF. CDR3 bases: TGTGCCAGCAGTGAAGTGCGGGGGGCCTCCTACGAGCAGTACTTC.